The rows below give T cell receptor beta chains drawn from one sample of a study of T cells after yellow fever vaccination. TCRdb reprocessed the 5' RACE reads with MiXCR, giving one entry per CDR3 protein. The sample holds about 400,000 distinct CDR3 sequences, 9.5% to 13% seen once. The material was PBMCs, obtained on the day of the first yellow fever vaccination. The receptor source for this set is a man younger than 35 who received the YFV17D yellow fever vaccine. CDR3s include the opening cysteine and the closing phenylalanine or tryptophan. A D gene is named only where the DNA matches it firmly. Rows give clone size only sometimes, using once, few, many, or a class for an expanded clone.

11 | TRBJ2-7 | TRBV29-1 | TRBD2 | . | CSVEDRGVQYF | TGCAGCGTTGAAGATCGGGGGGTGCAGTACTTC
15 | TRBJ1-6 | TRBV6-1 | TRBD1 | many | CASSDRGGVNSPLHF | TGTGCCAGCAGTGACAGGGGGGGCGTGAATTCACCCCTCCACTTT
12 | TRBJ2-2 | TRBV3-1 | . | . | CASSGLTGELFF | TGTGCCAGCAGCGGGCTCACCGGGGAGCTGTTTTTT
14 | TRBJ2-1 | TRBV7-3 | . | few | CASSSGQHHNEQFF | TGTGCCAGCAGCTCCGGACAGCATCACAATGAGCAGTTCTTC
13 | TRBJ1-3 | TRBV7-9 | . | . | CASSPPTGNTIYF | TGTGCCAGCAGCCCACCCACTGGAAACACCATATATTTT
15 | TRBJ2-1 | TRBV11-1 | . | few | CASTTWIGSYNEQFF | TGTGCCAGCACCACCTGGATTGGGTCCTACAATGAGCAGTTCTTC
14 | TRBJ2-2 | TRBV6-5 | . | . | CASSYSRGTGELFF | TGTGCCAGCAGTTACTCGAGGGGCACCGGGGAGCTGTTTTTT
16 | TRBJ2-2 | TRBV3-1 | TRBD1 | . | CASRDAGGSHTGELFF | TGTGCCAGCAGGGACGCAGGGGGCTCCCACACCGGGGAGCTGTTTTTT
15 | TRBJ2-3 | TRBV7-6 | . | many | CASSLGRGATDTQYF | TGTGCCAGCAGCTTGGGACGGGGGGCGACAGATACGCAGTATTTT
14 | TRBJ1-6 | TRBV28 | . | . | CAERESLYNSPLHF | TGTGCGGAACGGGAGTCCCTATATAATTCACCCCTCCACTTT
15 | TRBJ2-3 | TRBV11-3 | TRBD1 | few | CASSFGTGIEHTQYF | TGTGCCAGCAGCTTCGGGACAGGGATAGAGCATACGCAGTATTTT
14 | TRBJ1-3 | TRBV4-3 | . | . | CASSQVNNGNTIYF | TGCGCCAGCAGCCAAGTAAATAACGGAAACACCATATATTTT
18 | TRBJ2-1 | TRBV6-1 | TRBD2 | few | CASSRGQRGGSSYNEQFF | TGTGCCAGCAGTCGTGGGCAGCGGGGGGGGTCCTCCTACAATGAGCAGTTCTTC
15 | TRBJ2-1 | TRBV7-8 | TRBD2 | . | CASSLGAGGRNEQFF | TGTGCCAGCAGCTTAGGAGCGGGGGGGCGGAATGAGCAGTTCTTC
15 | TRBJ2-3 | TRBV6-2/TRBV6-3 | . | few | CASSPSGLNVDTQYF | TGTGCCAGCAGCCCCTCGGGACTGAATGTAGATACGCAGTATTTT
18 | TRBJ1-1 | TRBV7-6 | TRBD1 | few | CASSHRLSGTVGDTEAFF | TGTGCCAGCAGCCACCGCCTCTCGGGGACAGTGGGAGACACTGAAGCTTTCTTT
14 | TRBJ1-1 | TRBV29-1 | . | few | CSVETTGLATEAFF | TGCAGCGTTGAGACGACAGGCCTGGCAACTGAAGCTTTCTTT
14 | TRBJ2-1 | TRBV29-1 | . | few | CSVEDSGLYNEQFF | TGCAGCGTTGAAGATTCTGGACTTTACAATGAGCAGTTCTTC
17 | TRBJ2-3 | TRBV29-1 | TRBD1 | . | CSVDIPGQGYNTDTQYF | TGCAGCGTTGATATACCGGGACAGGGCTATAACACAGATACGCAGTATTTT
18 | TRBJ2-3 | TRBV4-1 | TRBD2 | . | CASSQLVGTSGLTDTQYF | TGCGCCAGCAGCCAATTGGTCGGGACTAGCGGGCTCACAGATACGCAGTATTTT
14 | TRBJ2-4 | TRBV7-3 | . | few | CASSFVRLKNIQYF | TGTGCCAGCAGCTTTGTCCGGCTTAAAAACATTCAGTACTTC
12 | TRBJ2-1 | TRBV7-2 | . | few | CASAPWGNGQFF | TGTGCCAGCGCTCCCTGGGGGAATGGGCAGTTCTTC
17 | TRBJ2-1 | TRBV5-1 | TRBD2 | few | CASSPHPIAGEYNEQFF | TGCGCCAGCAGCCCTCATCCTATAGCGGGGGAGTACAATGAGCAGTTCTTC
16 | TRBJ2-3 | TRBV14 | . | few | CASSLRRGFGTDTQYF | TGTGCCAGCAGCCTCAGAAGGGGATTCGGCACAGATACGCAGTATTTT
19 | TRBJ2-3 | TRBV6-2/TRBV6-3 | . | . | CASSYGFTIRGQHTDTQYF | TGTGCCAGCAGTTACGGTTTCACAATCCGGGGGCAACACACAGATACGCAGTATTTT
14 | TRBJ2-4 | TRBV5-4 | . | . | CASSGGLAKNIQYF | TGTGCCAGCAGCGGCGGTTTAGCCAAAAACATTCAGTACTTC
13 | TRBJ2-5 | TRBV5-6 | . | . | CASSLGGGETQNF | TGTGCCAGCAGCTTGGGGGGTGGGGAGACCCAGAACTTC
12 | TRBJ2-1 | TRBV6-2/TRBV6-3 | . | . | CASSQTYNEQFF | TGTGCCAGCAGCCAGACCTACAATGAGCAGTTCTTC
13 | TRBJ2-5 | TRBV20-1 | . | few | CSARVGFQETQYF | TGCAGTGCTAGAGTCGGCTTCCAAGAGACCCAGTACTTC
15 | TRBJ2-3 | TRBV5-1 | . | few | CASGERGLATDTQYF | TGCGCCAGCGGGGAAAGAGGACTTGCCACAGATACGCAGTATTTT
16 | TRBJ2-2 | TRBV11-3 | TRBD2 | . | CASNLSGGGDTGELFF | TGTGCCAGCAACCTTAGCGGGGGCGGGGACACCGGGGAGCTGTTTTTT
14 | TRBJ1-1 | TRBV6-1 | TRBD1 | . | CASSAAGGHGEAFF | TGTGCCAGCAGTGCGGCAGGGGGACATGGTGAAGCTTTCTTT
15 | TRBJ2-3 | TRBV4-3 | . | many | CASSQGGVRTDTQYF | TGCGCCAGCAGCCAAGGGGGGGTGCGCACAGATACGCAGTATTTT
16 | TRBJ2-2 | TRBV4-2 | . | few | CASSQAQVATTGELFF | TGTGCCAGCAGCCAAGCGCAGGTCGCTACAACCGGGGAGCTGTTTTTT
13 | TRBJ2-7 | TRBV12-3/TRBV12-4 | . | few | CASGTRAGYEQYF | TGTGCCAGCGGGACCCGCGCGGGGTACGAGCAGTACTTC
13 | TRBJ1-5 | TRBV6-4 | . | many | CASSDEGIQPQHF | TGTGCCAGCAGTGACGAGGGGATTCAGCCCCAGCATTTT
11 | TRBJ1-2 | TRBV29-1 | . | . | CSVGTVYGYTF | TGCAGCGTTGGGACAGTCTATGGCTACACCTTC
14 | TRBJ1-2 | TRBV28 | . | . | CASTWTPSNYGYTF | TGTGCCAGCACATGGACGCCCTCTAACTATGGCTACACCTTC
17 | TRBJ2-3 | TRBV20-1 | . | . | CSARRLLAAISTDTQYF | TGCAGTGCTAGAAGGCTCTTGGCCGCCATTAGCACAGATACGCAGTATTTT
14 | TRBJ1-6 | TRBV7-9 | TRBD1 | few | CASSLGQLSSPLHF | TGTGCCAGCAGCCTGGGACAGCTAAGTTCACCCCTCCACTTT
12 | TRBJ2-3 | TRBV7-3 | . | . | CASSSPGDTQYF | TGTGCCAGCAGCTCGCCTGGAGATACGCAGTATTTT
14 | TRBJ1-3 | TRBV5-6 | . | . | CASSLDGFGNTIYF | TGTGCCAGCAGCTTGGACGGCTTTGGAAACACCATATATTTT
16 | TRBJ1-2 | TRBV7-2 | . | . | CASSLAPRQSNYGYTF | TGTGCCAGCAGCTTAGCCCCCCGACAGTCTAACTATGGCTACACCTTC
16 | TRBJ2-3 | TRBV28 | TRBD1 | many | CASSSGRQGATDTQYF | TGTGCCAGCAGTTCGGGAAGACAGGGGGCCACAGATACGCAGTATTTT
13 | TRBJ1-1 | TRBV12-3/TRBV12-4 | . | . | CASNPGMNTEAFF | TGTGCCAGCAACCCCGGGATGAACACTGAAGCTTTCTTT
13 | TRBJ1-1 | TRBV20-1 | . | few | CSARDYDVTGAFF | TGCAGTGCTAGAGATTACGACGTCACCGGGGCTTTCTTT
14 | TRBJ2-2 | TRBV9 | . | . | CASSVQGGTGELFF | TGTGCCAGCAGCGTACAGGGTGGGACCGGGGAGCTGTTTTTT
16 | TRBJ1-2 | TRBV4-1 | . | few | CASSQGGGREVYGYTF | TGCGCCAGCAGCCAGGGCGGGGGCAGGGAAGTCTATGGCTACACCTTC
13 | TRBJ2-1 | TRBV7-3 | . | once | CASSLSARNEQFF | TGTGCCAGCAGCTTGTCCGCCCGTAATGAGCAGTTCTTC
12 | TRBJ2-1 | TRBV7-9 | TRBD1 | . | CASSQGQGEQFF | TGTGCCAGCAGCCAAGGACAGGGTGAGCAGTTCTTC
17 | TRBJ2-3 | TRBV7-9 | TRBD1 | few | CASSPQDRLAITDTQYF | TGTGCCAGCAGCCCCCAGGACAGGCTGGCTATCACAGATACGCAGTATTTT
15 | TRBJ1-5 | TRBV7-9 | . | . | CASSLVGHQNQPQHF | TGTGCCAGCAGCTTAGTTGGACACCAAAATCAGCCCCAGCATTTT
14 | TRBJ1-2 | TRBV28 | . | few | CASSRGMGLYGYTF | TGTGCCAGCAGCCGCGGGATGGGCCTCTATGGCTACACCTTC
15 | TRBJ2-3 | TRBV4-1 | . | . | CASSKLDRLTDTQYF | TGCGCCAGCAGCAAGCTAGACAGATTAACAGATACGCAGTATTTT
16 | TRBJ1-1 | TRBV4-2 | . | . | CASSQEWAGMNTEAFF | TGTGCCAGCAGCCAAGAATGGGCAGGTATGAACACTGAAGCTTTCTTT